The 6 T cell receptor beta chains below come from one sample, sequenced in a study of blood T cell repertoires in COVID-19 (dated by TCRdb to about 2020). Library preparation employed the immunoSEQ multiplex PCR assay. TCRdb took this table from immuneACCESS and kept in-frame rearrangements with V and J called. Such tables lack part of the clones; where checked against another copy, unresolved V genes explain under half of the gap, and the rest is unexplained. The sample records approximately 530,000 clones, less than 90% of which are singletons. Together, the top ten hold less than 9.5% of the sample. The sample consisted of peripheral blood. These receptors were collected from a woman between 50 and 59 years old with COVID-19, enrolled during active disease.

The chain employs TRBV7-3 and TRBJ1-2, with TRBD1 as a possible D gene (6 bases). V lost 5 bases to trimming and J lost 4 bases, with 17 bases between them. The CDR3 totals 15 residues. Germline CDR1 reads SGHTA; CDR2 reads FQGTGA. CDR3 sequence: CASSPSADRSYGYTF. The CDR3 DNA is TGTGCCAGCAGCCCCTCGGCGGACAGAAGCTATGGCTACACCTTC.

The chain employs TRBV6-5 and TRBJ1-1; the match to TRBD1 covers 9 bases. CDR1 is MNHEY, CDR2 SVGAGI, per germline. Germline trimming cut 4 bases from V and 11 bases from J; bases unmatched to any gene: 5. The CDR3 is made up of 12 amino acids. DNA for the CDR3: TGTGCCAGCAGTTTCCGGACAGGGGACGCTTTCTTT. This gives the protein CASSFRTGDAFF.

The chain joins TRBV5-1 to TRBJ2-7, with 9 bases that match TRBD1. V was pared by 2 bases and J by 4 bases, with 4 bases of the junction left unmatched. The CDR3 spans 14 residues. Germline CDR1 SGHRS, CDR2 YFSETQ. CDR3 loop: CASSFGTGRYEQYF. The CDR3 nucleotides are TGCGCCAGCAGCTTCGGGACAGGGAGGTACGAGCAGTACTTC.

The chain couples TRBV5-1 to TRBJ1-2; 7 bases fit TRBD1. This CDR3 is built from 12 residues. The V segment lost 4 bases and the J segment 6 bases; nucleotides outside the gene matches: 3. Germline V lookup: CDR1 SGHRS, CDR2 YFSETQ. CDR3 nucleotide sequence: TGCGCCAGCAGCCTCGGACAGGATGGCTACACCTTC. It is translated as CASSLGQDGYTF.

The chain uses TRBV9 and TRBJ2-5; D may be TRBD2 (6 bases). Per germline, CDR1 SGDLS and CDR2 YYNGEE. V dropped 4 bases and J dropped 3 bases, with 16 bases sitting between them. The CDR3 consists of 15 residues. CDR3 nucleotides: TGTGCCAGCAGCCCTCGCGGGGCCCTAGAAGAGACCCAGTACTTC. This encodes CASSPRGALEETQYF.

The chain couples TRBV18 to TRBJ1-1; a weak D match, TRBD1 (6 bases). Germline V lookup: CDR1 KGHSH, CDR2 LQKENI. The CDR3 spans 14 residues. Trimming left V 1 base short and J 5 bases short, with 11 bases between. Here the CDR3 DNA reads TGTGCCAGCTCACCACTCTCACAGGGTACTGAAGCTTTCTTT. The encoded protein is CASSPLSQGTEAFF.